This T cell receptor beta chain stems from a study of blood T cell repertoires in COVID-19. About the study: In each case, the material was cDNA or gDNA derived from T cells, B-cell-depleted T cells, or PBMCs.

Study members were between roughly 18 and 100 years old and lived in fewer than 30 US regions. Cohort assignment relied on participant-reported clinical history. What the recovered Cohort 3 donors had was two negative PCRs, clearance, or symptom resolution. Using immunoSEQ multiplex PCR, the repertoire was profiled, and TCRdb retains in-frame clones only, with some absent. The repertoire has about 400,000 clones, roughly 90% of them found once; the top ten carry 1.5% to 2%. The CDR3 length is 21 residues. V lost 4 bases, J lost 0 bases, and 16 bases stayed unmatched. The germline V gene has CDR1 LGHNA and CDR2 YNFKEQ.

Input material: PBMCs or T cells enriched from blood (not recorded which). This chain connects TRBV4-2 to TRBJ1-4; 11 bases map to TRBD1. This sequence originates from a woman aged 30 to 39 who had recovered from COVID-19. Here the CDR3 reads CASSRAGDRGNLPSTNEKLFF. DNA of the CDR3: TGTGCCAGCAGCCGAGCGGGGGACAGGGGGAATCTTCCTTCAACTAATGAAAAACTGTTTTTT.